The TCR beta chain under discussion was sequenced for a study of blood T cell repertoires in COVID-19. Study context: COVID-19 samples from acute and convalescent phases originated in the United States, Italy and Spain. PBMCs, B-cell-depleted T cells, or T cells were the source of the cDNA or gDNA that made up the material.

The V gene's germline CDR1 is SGHVS and CDR2 FQNEAQ. V lost 2 bases to trimming and J lost 2 bases, with 7 bases between them. The CDR3 is made up of 13 amino acids. Original processing notes: Amplification from reference gene primers served as the basis for estimated nucleated cell counts. Sequencing was performed with immunoSEQ multiplex PCR; in TCRdb, only in-frame clones are kept and a portion is missing. The V and J calls and clone size come from that table; D and trimming were worked out from the DNA. The table includes roughly 76,000 clones, around 93% detected once. The material sequenced was peripheral blood. This chain links TRBV7-8 with TRBJ2-7; perhaps TRBD1 as D (5 bases). The sequence was obtained from a woman aged 55-69 years with active COVID-19. This CDR3 reads CASSLTGTYEQYF. CDR3 in DNA: TGTGCCAGCAGCTTAACAGGCACCTACGAGCAGTACTTC.